The rows below give T cell receptor beta chains drawn from one sample of a study of metastatic and nonmetastatic thyroid tumors. With MiXCR, TCRdb reprocessed the PCR reads. The table includes some 41,000 clones, 28% detected once. Sequencing input: blood. All receptors derive from a male donor with papillary thyroid cancer or a benign thyroid nodule (not recorded which). Some clones in this sample may be carry-over from other donors' samples. Each CDR3 is given with its conserved first and last residue. The order of the fields is CDR3 DNA, CDR3 protein, D gene, J gene, clone size, V gene. The D gene is left open where the match is weak. Clone size is given for some rows only: seen once, a few or many times, or a class if the clone is expanded.

TGTGCCATCAGGGAGCGGGCCGACTACAATGAGCAGTTCTTC,CAIRERADYNEQFF,-,TRBJ2-1,-,TRBV10-3
TGCGCCAGCAGCCAGTCTGGGGGCGGGCATCAGCCCCAGCATTTT,CASSQSGGGHQPQHF,-,TRBJ1-5,-,TRBV4-1
TGTGCCATCAGGCCCAGTTGGGATACGCAGTATTTT,CAIRPSWDTQYF,-,TRBJ2-3,-,TRBV6-1
TGTGCCAGCAGTGAAAAAGAGAGATCGCGGTTCTATGACTCTGGGGCCAACGTCCTGACTTTC,CASSEKERSRFYDSGANVLTF,-,TRBJ2-6,-,TRBV2
TGTGCCAGCAGCCAAAGGGCAACTAATGAAAAACTGTTTTTT,CASSQRATNEKLFF,-,TRBJ1-4,many,TRBV3-1
TGTGCCACGGAGGGGGCTGTCACAGATCCGCAGTATTTT,CATEGAVTDPQYF,-,TRBJ2-3,-,TRBV24-1
TGTGCCAGCAGTTACTCGACAGTCGAACATAATTCACCCCTCCACTTT,CASSYSTVEHNSPLHF,-,TRBJ1-6,medium-sized,TRBV6-5
TGTGCCAGTAGTACGGGGACAACCTACAATGAGCAGTTCTTC,CASSTGTTYNEQFF,-,TRBJ2-1,-,TRBV19
TGCGCCAGCAGCCATTCGGACACCGGGGAGCTGTTTTTT,CASSHSDTGELFF,-,TRBJ2-2,many,TRBV4-1
TGTGCCAGCACCAAGGTATCGGAAAACTATGGCTACACCTTC,CASTKVSENYGYTF,-,TRBJ1-2,many,TRBV12-3/TRBV12-4
TGCAGTGCCGGGGCGGATAGCGGATCCTACGATCAGTACTTC,CSAGADSGSYDQYF,-,TRBJ2-7,-,TRBV20-1
TGCGCCAGCAGCTTTGCGGATGAGCAGTTCTTC,CASSFADEQFF,-,TRBJ2-1,-,TRBV5-1
TGTGCCAGCAGCTCACAGGGGGGCTACGAGCAGTACTTC,CASSSQGGYEQYF,TRBD1,TRBJ2-7,-,TRBV7-9
TGTGCCAGCTCACCAGACGAAACTGAAGCTTTCTTT,CASSPDETEAFF,-,TRBJ1-1,many,TRBV18
TGCGCCAGCAGCTCCACCGACAGGGTATATACTCAGTATTTT,CASSSTDRVYTQYF,TRBD1,TRBJ2-3,-,TRBV5-1
TGCGCCAGCAGCGCAAAGTTATCGGACAGGGATTCACCCCTCCACTTT,CASSAKLSDRDSPLHF,TRBD1,TRBJ1-6,many,TRBV5-1
TGCAGTGCTAGTCTCAGTCTCGGCGGCTACGAGCAGTACTTC,CSASLSLGGYEQYF,-,TRBJ2-7,-,TRBV20-1
TGCGCCAGCAGCTTTTACAATGAGCAGTTCTTC,CASSFYNEQFF,-,TRBJ2-1,-,TRBV5-1
TGTGCCATCAGTTCCGGGACAGGGGAAAAAATTCAGTACTTC,CAISSGTGEKIQYF,TRBD1,TRBJ2-4,-,TRBV11-2
TGTGCCAGCTCACCCGGACAGGGGGTAGGACAGCCCCAGCATTTT,CASSPGQGVGQPQHF,TRBD1,TRBJ1-5,once,TRBV18
TGCATCGTTTCGAGTGGGGAGGCCAACGTCCTGACTTTC,CIVSSGEANVLTF,-,TRBJ2-6,few,TRBV29-1
TGTGCCAGCGAGGCGAACGCCGAGCAGTACTTC,CASEANAEQYF,-,TRBJ2-7,-,TRBV28